This T cell receptor (beta chain) was sequenced for a study of T cells in localized non-small cell lung cancer. The CDR3 spans 14 residues. Germline assignment: CDR1 GTSNPN and CDR2 SVGIG (reference sequence). V lost 6 bases, J lost 0 bases, and 4 bases stayed unmatched. Produced via immunoSEQ multiplex PCR; TCRdb's table is partial and in-frame only. In the table there are around 91,000 clones, roughly 86% of which are singletons. The receptor's source is a man between 40 and 70 years old with stage I squamous cell lung carcinoma. This specimen was peripheral blood, taken before any cancer treatment. The J gene is TRBJ1-3, the V gene TRBV30; 8 bases map to TRBD1. The CDR3 DNA sequence: TGTGCCTGTGACAGGGGCGACTCTGGAAACACCATATATTTT. Protein product: CACDRGDSGNTIYF.